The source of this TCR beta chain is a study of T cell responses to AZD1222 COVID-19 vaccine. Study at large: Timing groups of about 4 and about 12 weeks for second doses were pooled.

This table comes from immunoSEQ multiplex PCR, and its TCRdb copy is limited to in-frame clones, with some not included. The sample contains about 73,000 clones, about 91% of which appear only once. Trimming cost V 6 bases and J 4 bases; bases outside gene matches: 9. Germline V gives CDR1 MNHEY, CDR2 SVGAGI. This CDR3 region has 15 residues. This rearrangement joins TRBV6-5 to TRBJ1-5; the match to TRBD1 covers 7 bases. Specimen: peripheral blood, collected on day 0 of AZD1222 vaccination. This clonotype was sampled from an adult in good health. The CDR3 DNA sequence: TGTGCCAGCAGAAGAAGGACAGGAATAAATCAGCCCCAGCATTTT. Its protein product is CASRRRTGINQPQHF.